Presented here are 7 T cell receptor beta chains from one specimen sequenced in a study of blood T cell repertoires in COVID-19. The data were produced by immunoSEQ multiplex PCR, yet TCRdb's version contains in-frame clones alone and is incomplete. The sample contains about 68,000 clones, roughly 89% of which appear only once. Specimen: peripheral blood. The source is a man in his fifties or sixties with active COVID-19.

J is TRBJ1-1 and V is TRBV5-4; 7 bases map to TRBD1. CDR3 length: 16 amino acids. With V trimmed by 6 bases and J by 0 bases, 11 bases remained unmatched. Germline V gives CDR1 SGHNT, CDR2 YYREEE (reference sequence). The CDR3 DNA reads as TGTGCCAGCACCTCCAACAGGGGCGGAATGAACACTGAAGCTTTCTTT. As protein: CASTSNRGGMNTEAFF. The full variable domain, rest sourced from reference TRBV5-4 and TRBJ1-1, is ETGVTQSPTHLIKTRGQQVTLRCSSQSGHNTVSWYQQALGQGPQFIFQYYREEENGRGNFPPRFSGLQFPNYSSELNVNALELDDSALYLCASTSNRGGMNTEAFFGQGTRLTVV.

V is TRBV3-1 (or the pseudogene TRBV3-2) and J is TRBJ2-1; 11 nucleotides match TRBD2. CDR3 length: 14 amino acids. Germline CDR1 and CDR2: LGHDT and YNNKEL (reference sequence). J lost 9 bases, V lost 4 bases, and 5 bases had no gene match. As DNA, the CDR3 is TGTGCCAGCAGCCTTAGCGGGGGGGCTGGTGAGCAGTTCTTC. Its protein product is CASSLSGGAGEQFF.

This clone appeared a single time. The V gene is TRBV10-3, the J gene TRBJ2-7, with D perhaps matching TRBD1 (5 bases). Germline V gene lookup returns CDR1 ENHRY and CDR2 SYGVKD. The V end lost 4 bases, the J end lost 7 bases, and 14 bases lay between the germline ends. The CDR3 runs 13 residues. The CDR3 DNA is TGTGCCATCAGTGCACAGGCCCCCCAAGAGCAGTACTTC. Its protein is CAISAQAPQEQYF.

This chain connects TRBV4-2 to TRBJ1-4; D is possibly TRBD1 (5 bases). CDR3 size: 16 residues. Trimming removed 3 bases from V and 2 bases from J, with 13 bases in between. Germline V CDR1 and CDR2: LGHNA, YNFKEQ. CDR3 sequence (DNA): TGTGCCAGCAGCCAGGAAAGGGGAGGTACTAATGAAAAACTGTTTTTT. Its protein is CASSQERGGTNEKLFF.

The V call is TRBV11-2, the J call TRBJ1-4; tentatively, D is TRBD1 (6 bases). Between the trimmed V and J ends, which lost 5 bases and 0 bases, there was a span of 16 bases. Germline loops: CDR1 SGHAT, CDR2 FQNNGV. The CDR3 consists of 17 residues. CDR3 sequence (DNA): TGTGCCAGCAGCGGGACACATGCCCTTGCAACTAATGAAAAACTGTTTTTT. Residues: CASSGTHALATNEKLFF.

The rearrangement joins TRBV6-2 or TRBV6-3 to TRBJ2-7, with 8 positions matching TRBD2. The CDR3 totals 14 residues. V trimming: 4 bases; J trimming: 6 bases; junction bases outside the gene matches: 8. CDR1 and CDR2 (germline): MNHEY, SVGEGT. This CDR3 reads CASSLYRLASEQYF. Written as DNA, the CDR3 is TGTGCCAGCAGTTTATACCGACTAGCGAGCGAGCAGTACTTC.

The rearrangement joins TRBV4-3 to TRBJ2-1; no definite D call. The CDR3 has 15 amino acids. CDR1 is LGHNA, CDR2 YSLEER, per germline. The V gene lost 3 bases and the J gene lost 5 bases, with 14 bases spanning the gap. The CDR3 reads CASSHRQETNNEQFF. As DNA, the CDR3 is TGCGCCAGCAGCCACCGACAAGAGACGAACAATGAGCAGTTCTTC.